This TCR beta chain was identified during a study of blood T cell repertoires in COVID-19. Turning to the study itself: The origin of the acute and convalescent COVID-19 samples was the United States, Italy and Spain.

In the authors' workflow: The assay estimated nucleated cells by amplifying reference gene primers. The repertoire was sequenced with immunoSEQ multiplex PCR; TCRdb's copy has only in-frame clones and lacks some. V and J calls and clone size are those listed in that table; D and trimming were worked out from the DNA. The sample holds about 270,000 clones, roughly 85% seen once. Germline lookup yields CDR1 LNHDA and CDR2 SQIVND (reference sequence). J lost 0 bases, V lost 5 bases, and 3 bases had no gene match. The CDR3 is 15 amino acids. V and J are TRBV19 and TRBJ2-1; 8 nucleotides agree with TRBD1. The sequenced material came from peripheral blood. This clonotype originated in a human donor in a cohort sampled during active COVID-19. Here the CDR3 DNA reads TGTGCCAGTAGTTCAACAGGGGGCTCCTACAATGAGCAGTTCTTC. Protein: CASSSTGGSYNEQFF.